Listed here are 7 T cell receptor beta chains from one sample, sequenced in a study of early T cells in non-severe SARS-CoV-2 infection. Each CDR3 protein is one row after TCRdb ran MiXCR on the 5' RACE reads. The table lists approximately 83,000 distinct CDR3 sequences, 11% to 15% of them singletons. Sequenced material: whole blood. The receptors here all came from an adult who was a healthcare worker with PCR-confirmed SARS-CoV-2 infection or an uninfected control (not recorded which).

V gene TRBV27 combines with J gene TRBJ2-1, with a possible D match to TRBD1 (6 bases). The V end was cut by 3 bases, the J end by 4 bases, with 13 bases between. There are 15 residues in the CDR3. Germline CDR1 is MNHEY and CDR2 is SMNVEV (reference sequence). CDR3 protein: CASSFRDTPYNEQFF. In DNA form, the CDR3 reads TGTGCCAGCAGTTTTAGGGACACACCTTACAATGAGCAGTTCTTC.

The rearrangement links TRBV6-5 to TRBJ2-7, with D hard to call. Germline CDR1 reads MNHEY; CDR2 reads SVGAGI. This CDR3 comprises 11 residues. Trimming took off 5 bases at V and 4 bases at J, with 6 bases between the two ends. CDR3 nucleotides: TGTGCCAGCAGTACCGAATACGAGCAGTACTTC. Translation gives CASSTEYEQYF.

The chain uses TRBV2 and TRBJ2-2; a weak D match, TRBD1 (6 bases). The germline gives CDR1 SNHLY, CDR2 FYNNEI. This CDR3 contains 13 residues. V was trimmed by 5 bases and J by 4 bases, leaving 8 bases between them. The DNA for the CDR3 is TGTGCCAGCAGTCAGGGGTTCACCGGGGAGCTGTTTTTT. It specifies CASSQGFTGELFF.

The chain carries TRBV28 and TRBJ1-6; TRBD1 agrees at 11 bases. CDR3 length: 14 residues. The J segment lost 10 bases and the V segment lost 6 bases, leaving 5 bases of the junction unmatched. Germline CDR1 is MDHEN and CDR2 is SYDVKM. The CDR3: CASSPGTGGSPLHF. The CDR3 DNA sequence: TGTGCCAGCAGCCCCGGGACAGGGGGATCACCCCTCCACTTT.

This clonotype came up a few times. The chain couples TRBV29-1 to TRBJ2-7; 10 nucleotides match TRBD1. The CDR3 covers 14 residues. Trimming took 6 bases from V and 2 from J; bases not matched to a gene: 7. Per germline, CDR1 SQVTM and CDR2 ANQGSEA. CDR3 sequence: CSVRRGQGTYEQYF. DNA for the CDR3: TGCAGCGTGCGCCGGGGACAGGGGACCTACGAGCAGTACTTC.

Only one count was recorded for this clonotype. Compared with germline, one end of the junction differs, possibly owing to a read error. The chain is built from TRBV3-1 and TRBJ1-2; D unclear. The length of the CDR3 is 14 residues. Looked up from germline, CDR1 is LGHDT and CDR2 is YNNKEL (reference sequence). The DNA for the CDR3 is TGTGCCGGCAGCCAAGTAAGGACTAACTATGGCTACACCTTC. As protein: CAGSQVRTNYGYTF.

The chain combines TRBV11-2 with TRBJ2-4; possibly TRBD1 for D (6 bases). Germline CDR1 reads SGHAT; CDR2 reads FQNNGV. Trimming pared 4 bases from V and 6 bases from J, leaving 22 bases between. The CDR3 is 17 residues long. CDR3 DNA: TGTGCCAGCAGCTCACGAGGGGGTAGTCCATTCGGAAACATTCAGTACTTC. Its protein is CASSSRGGSPFGNIQYF.